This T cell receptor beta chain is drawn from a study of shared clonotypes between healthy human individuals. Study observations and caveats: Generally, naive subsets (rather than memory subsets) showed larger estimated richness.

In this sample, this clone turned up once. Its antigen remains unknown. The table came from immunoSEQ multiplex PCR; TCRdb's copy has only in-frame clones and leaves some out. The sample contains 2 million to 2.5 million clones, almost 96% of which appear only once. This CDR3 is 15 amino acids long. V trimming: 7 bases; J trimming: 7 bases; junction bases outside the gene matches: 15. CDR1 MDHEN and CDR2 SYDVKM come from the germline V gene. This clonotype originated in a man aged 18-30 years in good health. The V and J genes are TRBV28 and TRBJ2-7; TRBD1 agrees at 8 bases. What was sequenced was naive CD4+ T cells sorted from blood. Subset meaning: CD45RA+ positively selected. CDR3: CASIPTWQGAGEQYF. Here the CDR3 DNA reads TGTGCCAGCATCCCGACGTGGCAGGGGGCTGGGGAGCAGTACTTC. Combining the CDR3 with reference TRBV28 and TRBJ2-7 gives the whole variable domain DVKVTQSSRYLVKRTGEKVFLECVQDMDHENMFWYRQDPGLGLRLIYFSYDVKMKEKGDIPEGYSVSREKKERFSLILESASTNQTSMYLCASIPTWQGAGEQYFGPGTRLTVT.